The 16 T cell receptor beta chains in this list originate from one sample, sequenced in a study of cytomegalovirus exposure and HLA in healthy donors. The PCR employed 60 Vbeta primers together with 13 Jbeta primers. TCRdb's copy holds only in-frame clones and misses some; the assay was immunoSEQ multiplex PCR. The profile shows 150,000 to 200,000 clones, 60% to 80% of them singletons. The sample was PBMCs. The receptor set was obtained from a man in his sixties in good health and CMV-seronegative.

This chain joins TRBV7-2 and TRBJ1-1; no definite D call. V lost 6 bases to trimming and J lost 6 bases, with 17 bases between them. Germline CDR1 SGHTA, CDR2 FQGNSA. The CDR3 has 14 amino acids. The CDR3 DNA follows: TGTGCCAGCAGAAAAACTGGAGTGGTTGCTGAAGCTTTCTTT. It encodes CASRKTGVVAEAFF.

The CDR3 sequence is CASSLSRTGVLNGAKNIQYF. The CDR3 DNA reads as TGTGCCAGCAGCTTATCAAGGACAGGGGTACTGAACGGGGCCAAAAACATTCAGTACTTC. The chain recombines TRBV7-8 with TRBJ2-4; TRBD1 matches at 9 bases. CDR1 and CDR2 (germline): SGHVS, FQNEAQ. V shed 2 bases, J shed 1 base, and the junction held 15 bases outside the gene matches. This CDR3 has 20 residues.

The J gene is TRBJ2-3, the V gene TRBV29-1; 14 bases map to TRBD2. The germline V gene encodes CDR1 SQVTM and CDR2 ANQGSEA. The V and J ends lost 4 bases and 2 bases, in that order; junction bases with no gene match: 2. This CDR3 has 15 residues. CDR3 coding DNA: TGCAGCGTTGGACTAGCGGGAGGGAACACAGATACGCAGTATTTT. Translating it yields CSVGLAGGNTDTQYF.

CDR3 coding DNA: TGTGCCAGCAGCTTAGAAGCAGCGGGGGGCGGCCAAGAGACCCAGTACTTC. It translates to CASSLEAAGGGQETQYF. This chain joins TRBV7-2 and TRBJ2-5, with 9 bases that match TRBD2. The CDR3 has 17 amino acids. Trimming cost V 1 base and J 1 base; bases outside gene matches: 7. The V gene's germline CDR1 is SGHTA and CDR2 FQGNSA.

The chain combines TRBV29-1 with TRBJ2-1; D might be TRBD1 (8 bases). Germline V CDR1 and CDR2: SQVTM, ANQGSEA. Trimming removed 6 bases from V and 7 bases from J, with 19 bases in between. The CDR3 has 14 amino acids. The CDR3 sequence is CSVLQGGTRNEQFF. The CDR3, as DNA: TGCAGCGTCCTACAGGGGGGGACCAGGAATGAGCAGTTCTTC.

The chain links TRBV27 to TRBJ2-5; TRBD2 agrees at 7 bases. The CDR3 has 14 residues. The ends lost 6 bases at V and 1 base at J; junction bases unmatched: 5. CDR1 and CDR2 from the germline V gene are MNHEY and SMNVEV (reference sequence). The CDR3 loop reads CASSIGGSQETQYF. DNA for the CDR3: TGTGCCAGCAGCATAGGCGGGAGCCAAGAGACCCAGTACTTC.

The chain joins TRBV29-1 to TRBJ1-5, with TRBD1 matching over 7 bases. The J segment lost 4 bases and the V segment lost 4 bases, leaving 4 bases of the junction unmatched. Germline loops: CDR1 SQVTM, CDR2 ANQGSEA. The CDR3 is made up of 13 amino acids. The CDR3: CSVGGQPNQPQHF. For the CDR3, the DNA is TGCAGCGTTGGGGGACAGCCTAATCAGCCCCAGCATTTT.

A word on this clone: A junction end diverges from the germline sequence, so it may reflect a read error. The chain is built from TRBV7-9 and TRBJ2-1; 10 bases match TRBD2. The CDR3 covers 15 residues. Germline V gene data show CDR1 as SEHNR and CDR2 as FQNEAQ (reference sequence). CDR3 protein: CSSSRPGLARGEQFF. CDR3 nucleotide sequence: TGTTCCAGCAGCCGACCGGGACTAGCGAGGGGAGAGCAGTTCTTC.

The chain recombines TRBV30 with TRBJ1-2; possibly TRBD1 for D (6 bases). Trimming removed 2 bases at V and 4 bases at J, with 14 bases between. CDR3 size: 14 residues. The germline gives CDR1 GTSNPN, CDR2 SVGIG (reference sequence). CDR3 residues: CAWSSWGQGYGYTF. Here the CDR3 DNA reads TGTGCCTGGAGTTCTTGGGGACAAGGCTATGGCTACACCTTC.

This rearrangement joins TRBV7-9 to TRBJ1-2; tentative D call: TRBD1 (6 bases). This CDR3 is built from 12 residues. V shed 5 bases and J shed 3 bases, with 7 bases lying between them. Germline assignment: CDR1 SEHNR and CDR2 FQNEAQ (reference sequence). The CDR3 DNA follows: TGTGCCAGCAGCAACAGGGACTATGGCTACACCTTC. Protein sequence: CASSNRDYGYTF.

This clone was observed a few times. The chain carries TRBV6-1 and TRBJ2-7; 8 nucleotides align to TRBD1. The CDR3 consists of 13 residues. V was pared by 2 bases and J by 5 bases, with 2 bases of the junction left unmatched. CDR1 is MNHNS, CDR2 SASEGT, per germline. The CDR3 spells CASSEQGADEQYF. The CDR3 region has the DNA TGTGCCAGCAGTGAACAGGGGGCCGACGAGCAGTACTTC.

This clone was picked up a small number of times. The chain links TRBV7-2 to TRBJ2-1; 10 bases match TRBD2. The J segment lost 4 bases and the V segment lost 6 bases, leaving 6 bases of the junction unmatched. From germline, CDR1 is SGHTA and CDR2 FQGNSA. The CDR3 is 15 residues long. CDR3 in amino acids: CASRSSGGIYNEQFF. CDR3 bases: TGTGCCAGCAGGAGTAGCGGGGGGATTTACAATGAGCAGTTCTTC.

The CDR3, as DNA: TGTGCCAGCAGCTTAGACCCGGAGTACAATGAGCAGTTCTTC. Translating it yields CASSLDPEYNEQFF. J is TRBJ2-1 and V is TRBV11-2; D remains unclear. V lost 0 bases and J 4 bases, leaving 7 bases between the germline ends. The CDR3 is 14 residues long. The germline CDR1 and CDR2 sequences are SGHAT and FQNNGV.

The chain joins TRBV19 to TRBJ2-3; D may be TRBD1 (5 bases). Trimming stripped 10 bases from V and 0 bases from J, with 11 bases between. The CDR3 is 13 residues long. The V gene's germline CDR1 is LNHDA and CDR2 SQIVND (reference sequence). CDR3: CATSGLSTDTQYF. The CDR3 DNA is TGTGCCACCTCAGGGCTAAGCACAGATACGCAGTATTTT.

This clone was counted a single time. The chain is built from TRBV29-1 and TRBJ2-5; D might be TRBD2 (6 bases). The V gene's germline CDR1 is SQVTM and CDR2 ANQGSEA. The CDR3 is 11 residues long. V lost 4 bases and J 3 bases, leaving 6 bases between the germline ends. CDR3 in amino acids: CSVGGEETQYF. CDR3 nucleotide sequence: TGCAGCGTTGGCGGGGAAGAGACCCAGTACTTC.

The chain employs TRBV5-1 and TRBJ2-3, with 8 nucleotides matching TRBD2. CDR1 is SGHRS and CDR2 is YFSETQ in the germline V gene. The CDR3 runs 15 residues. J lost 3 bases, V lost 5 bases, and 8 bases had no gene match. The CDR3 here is CASRTGGLGTDTQYF. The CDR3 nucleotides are TGCGCCAGCAGAACGGGGGGGCTGGGGACAGATACGCAGTATTTT. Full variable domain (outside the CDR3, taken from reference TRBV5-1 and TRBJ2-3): KAGVTQTPRYLIKTRGQQVTLSCSPISGHRSVSWYQQTPGQGLQFLFEYFSETQRNKGNFPGRFSGRQFSNSRSEMNVSTLELGDSALYLCASRTGGLGTDTQYFGPGTRLTVL.